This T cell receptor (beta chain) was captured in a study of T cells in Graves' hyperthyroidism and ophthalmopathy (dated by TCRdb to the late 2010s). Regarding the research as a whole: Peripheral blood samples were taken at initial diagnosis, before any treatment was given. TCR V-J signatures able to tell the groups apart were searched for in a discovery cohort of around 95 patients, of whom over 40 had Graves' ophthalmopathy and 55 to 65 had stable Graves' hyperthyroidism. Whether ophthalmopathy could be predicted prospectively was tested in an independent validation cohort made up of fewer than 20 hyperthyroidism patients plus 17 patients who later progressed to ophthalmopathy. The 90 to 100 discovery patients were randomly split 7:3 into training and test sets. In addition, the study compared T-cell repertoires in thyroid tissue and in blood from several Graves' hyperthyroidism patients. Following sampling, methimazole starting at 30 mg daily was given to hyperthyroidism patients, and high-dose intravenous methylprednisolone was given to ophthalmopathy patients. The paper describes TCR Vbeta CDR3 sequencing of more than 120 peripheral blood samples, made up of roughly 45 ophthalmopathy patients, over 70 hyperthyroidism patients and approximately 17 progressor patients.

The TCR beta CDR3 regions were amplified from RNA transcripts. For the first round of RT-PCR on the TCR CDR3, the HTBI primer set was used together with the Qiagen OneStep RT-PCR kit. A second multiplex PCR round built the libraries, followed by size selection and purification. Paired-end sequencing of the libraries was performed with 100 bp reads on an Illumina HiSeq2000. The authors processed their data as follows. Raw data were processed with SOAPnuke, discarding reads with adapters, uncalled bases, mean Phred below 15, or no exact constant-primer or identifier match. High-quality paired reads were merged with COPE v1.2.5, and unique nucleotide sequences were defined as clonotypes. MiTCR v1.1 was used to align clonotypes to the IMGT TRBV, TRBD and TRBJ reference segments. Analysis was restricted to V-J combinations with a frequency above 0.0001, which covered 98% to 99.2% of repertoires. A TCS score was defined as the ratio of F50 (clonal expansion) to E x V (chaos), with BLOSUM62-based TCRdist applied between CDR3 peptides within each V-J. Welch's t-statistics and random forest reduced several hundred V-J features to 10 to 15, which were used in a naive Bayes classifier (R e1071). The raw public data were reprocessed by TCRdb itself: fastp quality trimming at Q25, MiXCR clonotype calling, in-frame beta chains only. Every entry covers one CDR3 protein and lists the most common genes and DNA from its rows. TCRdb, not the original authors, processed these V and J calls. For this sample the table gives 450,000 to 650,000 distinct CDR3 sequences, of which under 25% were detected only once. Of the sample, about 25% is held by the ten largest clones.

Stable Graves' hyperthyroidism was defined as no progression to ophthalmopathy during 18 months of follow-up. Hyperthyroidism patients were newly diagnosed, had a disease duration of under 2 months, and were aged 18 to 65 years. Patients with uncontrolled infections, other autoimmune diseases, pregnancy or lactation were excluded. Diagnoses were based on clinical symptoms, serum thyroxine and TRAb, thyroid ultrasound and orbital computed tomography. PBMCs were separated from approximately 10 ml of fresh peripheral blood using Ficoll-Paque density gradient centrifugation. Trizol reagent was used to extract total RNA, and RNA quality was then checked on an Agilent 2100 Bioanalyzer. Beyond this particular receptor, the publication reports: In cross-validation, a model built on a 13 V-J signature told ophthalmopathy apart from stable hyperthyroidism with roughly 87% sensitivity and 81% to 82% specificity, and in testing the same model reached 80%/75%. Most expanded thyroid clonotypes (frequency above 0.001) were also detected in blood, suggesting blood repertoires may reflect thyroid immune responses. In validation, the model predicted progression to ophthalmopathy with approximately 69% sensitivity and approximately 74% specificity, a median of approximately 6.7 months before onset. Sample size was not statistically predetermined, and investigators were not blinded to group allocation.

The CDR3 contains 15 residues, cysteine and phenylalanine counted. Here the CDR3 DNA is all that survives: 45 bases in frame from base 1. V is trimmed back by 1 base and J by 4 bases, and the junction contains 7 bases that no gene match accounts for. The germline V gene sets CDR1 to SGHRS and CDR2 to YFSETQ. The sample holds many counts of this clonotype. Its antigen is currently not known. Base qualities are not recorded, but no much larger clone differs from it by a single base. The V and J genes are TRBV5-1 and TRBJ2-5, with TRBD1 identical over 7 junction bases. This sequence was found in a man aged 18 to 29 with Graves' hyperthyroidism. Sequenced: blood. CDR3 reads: CASSLRSGGVETQYF. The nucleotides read TGCGCCAGCAGCTTGAGGTCAGGGGGAGTAGAGACCCAGTACTTC.